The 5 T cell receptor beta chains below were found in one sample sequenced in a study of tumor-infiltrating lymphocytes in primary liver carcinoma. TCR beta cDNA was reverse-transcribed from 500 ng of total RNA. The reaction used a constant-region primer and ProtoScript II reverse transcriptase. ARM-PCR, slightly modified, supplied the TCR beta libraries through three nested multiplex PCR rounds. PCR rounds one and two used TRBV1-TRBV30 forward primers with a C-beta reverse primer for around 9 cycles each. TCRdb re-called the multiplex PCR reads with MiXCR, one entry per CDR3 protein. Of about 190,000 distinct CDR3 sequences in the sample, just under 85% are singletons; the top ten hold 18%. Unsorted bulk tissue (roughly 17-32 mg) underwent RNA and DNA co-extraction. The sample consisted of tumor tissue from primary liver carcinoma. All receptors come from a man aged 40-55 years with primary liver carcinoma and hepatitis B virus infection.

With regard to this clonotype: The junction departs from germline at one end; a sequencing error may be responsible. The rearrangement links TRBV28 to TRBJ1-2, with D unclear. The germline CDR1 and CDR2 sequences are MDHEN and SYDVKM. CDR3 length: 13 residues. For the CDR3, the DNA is TGTGCCAGCAGCGCTCGCGGTCTCTATGACTACACCTTC. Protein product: CASSARGLYDYTF.

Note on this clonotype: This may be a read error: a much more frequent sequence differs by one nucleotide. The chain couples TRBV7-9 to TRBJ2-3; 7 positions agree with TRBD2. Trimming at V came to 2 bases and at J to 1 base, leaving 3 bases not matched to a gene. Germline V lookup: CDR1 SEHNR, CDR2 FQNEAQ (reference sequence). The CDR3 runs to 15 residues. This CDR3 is CASSLRGSGTDTQYF. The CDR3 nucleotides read TGTGCCAGCAGCTTACGCGGGAGTGGCACAGATACGCAGTATTTT. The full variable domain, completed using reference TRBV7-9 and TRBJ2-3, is DTGVSQNPRHKITKRGQNVTFRCDPISEHNRLYWYRQTLGQGPEFLTYFQNEAQLEKSRLLSDRFSAERPKGSFSTLEIQRTEQGDSAMYLCASSLRGSGTDTQYFGPGTRLTVL.

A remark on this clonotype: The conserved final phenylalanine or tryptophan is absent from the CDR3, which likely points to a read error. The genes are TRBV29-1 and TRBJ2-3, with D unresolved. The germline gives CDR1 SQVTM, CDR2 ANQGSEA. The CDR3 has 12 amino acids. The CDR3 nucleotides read TGCAGTGCCCTGCCATCCACAGATACGCAGTATTAT. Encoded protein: CSALPSTDTQYY.

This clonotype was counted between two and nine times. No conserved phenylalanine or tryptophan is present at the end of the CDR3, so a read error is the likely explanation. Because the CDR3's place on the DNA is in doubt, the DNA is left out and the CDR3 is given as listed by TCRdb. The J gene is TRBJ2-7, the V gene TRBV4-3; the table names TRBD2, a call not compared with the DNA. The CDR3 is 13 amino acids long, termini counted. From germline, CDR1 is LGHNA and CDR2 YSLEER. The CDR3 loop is CASSQVGESEQYL.

Written as DNA, the CDR3 is TGTGCCAGCAGCTTGGGACAGGGGTTGCGCCCCCTCTACGGCTACACCTTC. Its translation is CASSLGQGLRPLYGYTF. This chain uses TRBV5-6 with TRBJ1-2, with 8 bases identical to TRBD1. V lost 0 bases to trimming and J lost 8 bases; unmatched junction nucleotides: 15. This CDR3 is built from 17 residues. Germline CDR1 is SGHDT and CDR2 is YYEEEE.